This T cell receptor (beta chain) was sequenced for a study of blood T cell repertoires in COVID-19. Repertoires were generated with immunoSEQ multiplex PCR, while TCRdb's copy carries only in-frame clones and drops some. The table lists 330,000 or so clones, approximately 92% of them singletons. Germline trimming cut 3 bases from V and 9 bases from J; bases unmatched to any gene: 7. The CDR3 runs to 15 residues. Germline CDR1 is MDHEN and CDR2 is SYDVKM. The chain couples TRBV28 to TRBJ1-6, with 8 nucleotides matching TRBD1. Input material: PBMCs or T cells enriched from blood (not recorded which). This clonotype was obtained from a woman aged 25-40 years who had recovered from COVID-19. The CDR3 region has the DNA TGTGCCAGCAGTTTTCCAGGGGGCGCTTCTTCACCCCTCCACTTT. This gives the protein CASSFPGGASSPLHF.